A single sample gave rise to the 5 T cell receptor beta chains below, sequenced in a study of tumor-infiltrating lymphocytes in primary liver carcinoma. With a constant-region primer, TCR beta cDNA was made from approximately 500 ng of total RNA. Libraries for TCR beta were built through three nested multiplex PCR rounds, which together made up a slightly modified ARM-PCR procedure. Use of TRBV1-TRBV30 forward primers with a C-beta reverse primer characterized the first two PCR rounds, which lasted nine to eleven cycles each. TCRdb recomputed calls from the multiplex PCR reads with MiXCR, one row per CDR3 protein. The data hold approximately 310,000 distinct CDR3 sequences, with approximately 65% observed a single time. In addition to blood RNA drawn from unsorted whole blood, germline DNA was extracted. Input material: peripheral blood. The receptors were gathered from a man aged 40-49 years with primary liver carcinoma and hepatitis B virus infection.

Concerning this clonotype: Being one base from a much bigger clone, this may be a read error. J is TRBJ2-2 and V is TRBV10-1; 9 bases match TRBD2. J lost 4 bases, V lost 8 bases, and 2 bases had no gene match. CDR3 length: 13 residues. Looked up from germline, CDR1 is WNHNN and CDR2 is SYGVQD (reference sequence). CDR3 in DNA: TGCGCCAGCTGCGGGAGGGCCACCGGGGAGCTGTTTTTT. Translated, it gives CASCGRATGELFF.

This clonotype was picked up a small number of times. V gene TRBV5-4 combines with J gene TRBJ2-5, with D possibly matching TRBD1 (6 bases). In germline, CDR1 is SGHNT, CDR2 YYREEE (reference sequence). The V and J ends lost 3 bases and 3 bases respectively, with 15 bases between them. This CDR3 has 15 residues. CDR3 in amino acids: CASSSTTGIEETQYF. The CDR3, as DNA: TGTGCCAGCAGCTCGACAACAGGGATAGAAGAGACCCAGTACTTC.

With respect to this clonotype: A much larger clone lies a single base off, so this may be a read error. The chain carries TRBV12-5 and TRBJ1-1, with a tentative D call TRBD1 (6 bases). In germline, CDR1 is LGHNT, CDR2 FRNRAP. The CDR3 spans 13 residues. Here the CDR3 DNA reads TGTGCTAGTGGTTTGATGGGGGCAGGTGAAACTTTCTTT. Translation: CASGLMGAGETFF.

Concerning this clonotype: A much larger clonotype is one base distant, so this may be a read error. J is TRBJ2-5 and V is TRBV6-2 or TRBV6-3, with TRBD2 matching 7 bases. Unmatched junction bases numbered 8, after V lost 5 bases and J lost 5 bases. This CDR3 spans 14 amino acids. Germline loops: CDR1 MNHEY, CDR2 SVGEGT. The CDR3 nucleotides read TGTGCCAGCAGTGGACTAGTGGGAGAGGAGACCCAGTACTTC. This gives the protein CASSGLVGEETQYF.

In regard to this clonotype: One end of the junction fails to match germline, which may point to a read error. This chain links TRBV5-6 with TRBJ2-1, with D possibly matching TRBD2 (6 bases). Germline CDR1 reads SGHDT; CDR2 reads YYEEEE. The CDR3 runs 16 residues. The CDR3 here is CASSLGLAGIGGEQFF. DNA of the CDR3: TGTGCAAGCAGCTTGGGTTTGGCGGGAATCGGCGGTGAGCAGTTCTTC.